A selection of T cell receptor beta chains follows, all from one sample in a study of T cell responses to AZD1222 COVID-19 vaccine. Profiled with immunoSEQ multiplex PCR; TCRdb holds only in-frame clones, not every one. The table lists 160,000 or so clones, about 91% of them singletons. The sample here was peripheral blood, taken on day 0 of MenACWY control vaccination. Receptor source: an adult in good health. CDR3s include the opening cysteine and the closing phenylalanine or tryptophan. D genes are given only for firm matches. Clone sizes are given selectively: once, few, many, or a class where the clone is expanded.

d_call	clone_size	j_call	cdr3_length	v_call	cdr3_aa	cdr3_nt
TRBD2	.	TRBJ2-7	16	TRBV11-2	CASSLEASGLPYEQYF	TGTGCCAGCAGCTTAGAGGCTAGCGGCCTACCCTACGAGCAGTACTTC
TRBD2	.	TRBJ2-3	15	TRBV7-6	CASSFGLADTDTQYF	TGTGCCAGCAGCTTTGGACTAGCGGACACAGATACGCAGTATTTT
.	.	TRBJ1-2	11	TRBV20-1	CSAVLQGGYTF	TGCAGTGCTGTCCTTCAGGGAGGCTACACCTTC
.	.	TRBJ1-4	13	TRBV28	CASSGDSGEKLFF	TGTGCCAGCAGTGGCGACAGTGGTGAAAAACTGTTTTTT
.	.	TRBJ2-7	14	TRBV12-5	CASGALEGAYEQYF	TGTGCTAGTGGTGCCTTGGAGGGAGCCTACGAGCAGTACTTC
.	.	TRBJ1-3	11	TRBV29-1	CSVGEGNTIYF	TGCAGCGTGGGCGAGGGAAACACCATATATTTT
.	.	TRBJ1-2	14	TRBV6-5	CASSNGAGRDGYTF	TGTGCCAGCAGCAACGGGGCAGGGCGAGATGGCTACACCTTC
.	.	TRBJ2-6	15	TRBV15	CATSRVVSGANVLTF	TGTGCCACCAGCAGAGTCGTGTCCGGGGCCAACGTCCTGACTTTC
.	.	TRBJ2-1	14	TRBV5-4	CASSLRASYNEQFF	TGTGCCAGCAGCTTACGGGCCTCCTACAATGAGCAGTTCTTC
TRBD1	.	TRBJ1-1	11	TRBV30	CAWRQGALAFF	TGTGCCTGGAGACAGGGGGCGTTGGCTTTCTTT
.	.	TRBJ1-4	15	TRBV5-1	CASSLALETNEKLFF	TGCGCCAGCAGCTTGGCCTTAGAGACTAATGAAAAACTGTTTTTT
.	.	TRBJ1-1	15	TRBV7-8	CASRARVVLGTEAFF	TGTGCCAGCAGGGCCCGAGTAGTCTTGGGCACTGAAGCTTTCTTT
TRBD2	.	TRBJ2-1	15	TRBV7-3	CASSHRLAGVSEQFF	TGTGCCAGCAGCCACCGACTAGCGGGAGTTAGTGAGCAGTTCTTC
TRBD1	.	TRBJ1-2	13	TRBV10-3	CAINSDRGYGYTF	TGTGCCATCAATTCCGACAGGGGCTATGGCTACACCTTC
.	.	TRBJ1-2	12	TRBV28	CASLGSQLGYTF	TGTGCCAGCCTAGGGTCCCAGCTGGGCTACACCTTC
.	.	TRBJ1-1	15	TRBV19	CASSWAVGRSAEAFF	TGTGCCAGTAGTTGGGCCGTGGGCAGGTCGGCTGAAGCTTTCTTT
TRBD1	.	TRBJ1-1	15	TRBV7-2	CASSTQQGTGAEAFF	TGTGCCAGCAGCACCCAACAGGGAACAGGGGCTGAAGCTTTCTTT
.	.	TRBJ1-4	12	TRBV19	CASSIVKEKLFF	TGTGCCAGTAGTATAGTAAAGGAAAAACTGTTTTTT
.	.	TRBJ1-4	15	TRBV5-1	CASSSTLNTGEKLFF	TGCGCCAGCAGCTCGACACTTAACACGGGCGAAAAACTGTTTTTT
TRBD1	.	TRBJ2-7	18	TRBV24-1	CATSDWGPGTGAFYEQYF	TGTGCCACCAGTGATTGGGGCCCGGGGACAGGGGCTTTCTACGAGCAGTACTTC
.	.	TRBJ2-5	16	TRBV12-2	CASRAYRGRAGETQYF	TGTGCAAGTCGCGCCTACCGCGGGAGGGCCGGGGAGACCCAGTACTTC
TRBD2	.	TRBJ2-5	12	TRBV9	CASSEGGETQYF	TGTGCCAGCAGCGAGGGAGGGGAGACCCAGTACTTC
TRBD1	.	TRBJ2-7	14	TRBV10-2	CASTSEDRGREQYF	TGCGCCAGTACCTCCGAGGACAGGGGGCGAGAGCAGTACTTC
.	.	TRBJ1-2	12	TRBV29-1	CSAGQPNYGYTF	TGCAGCGCCGGACAGCCTAACTATGGCTACACCTTC
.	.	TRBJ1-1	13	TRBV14	CASSQVRVSEAFF	TGTGCCAGCAGCCAAGTGAGGGTATCTGAAGCTTTCTTT
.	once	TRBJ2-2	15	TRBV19	CASSIRARSSGELFF	TGTGCCAGTAGTATAAGGGCCAGGAGCTCCGGGGAGCTGTTTTTT
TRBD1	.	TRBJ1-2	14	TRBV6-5	CASSRGTARNGYTF	TGTGCCAGCAGCCGTGGGACAGCACGGAATGGCTACACCTTC
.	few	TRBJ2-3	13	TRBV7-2	CASSSRRTDTQYF	TGTGCCAGCAGCTCAAGGAGGACAGATACGCAGTATTTT
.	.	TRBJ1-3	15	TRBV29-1	CSVVGRGQSGNTIYF	TGCAGCGTTGTAGGTCGAGGACAGTCTGGAAACACCATATATTTT
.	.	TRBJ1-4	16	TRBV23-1	CASSQGVGTENEKLFF	TGCGCCAGCAGTCAAGGGGTAGGGACGGAGAATGAAAAACTGTTTTTT
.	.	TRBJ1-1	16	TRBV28	CASSLGRGSLGTEAFF	TGTGCCAGCAGTTTAGGGAGGGGGTCCTTGGGCACTGAAGCTTTCTTT
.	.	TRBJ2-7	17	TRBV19	CASSIDGGTGRSYEQYF	TGTGCCAGTAGTATAGATGGAGGGACGGGCAGATCCTACGAGCAGTACTTC
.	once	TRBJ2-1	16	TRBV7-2	CASSLRAASLYNEQFF	TGTGCCAGCAGCTTACGCGCGGCCTCCTTGTACAATGAGCAGTTCTTC
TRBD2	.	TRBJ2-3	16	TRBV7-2	CASSFGLAGGRDTQYF	TGTGCCAGCAGCTTCGGACTAGCGGGAGGGCGAGATACGCAGTATTTT
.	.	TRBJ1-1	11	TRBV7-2	CASSLRVEAFF	TGTGCCAGCAGCTTAAGGGTTGAAGCTTTCTTT
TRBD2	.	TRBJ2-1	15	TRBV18	CASSHLAGVDNEQFF	TGTGCCAGCTCCCACCTAGCGGGGGTTGACAATGAGCAGTTCTTC
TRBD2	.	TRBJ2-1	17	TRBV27	CASSIFHTSLAGNEQFF	TGTGCCAGCAGTATATTCCACACATCGCTAGCGGGCAATGAGCAGTTCTTC
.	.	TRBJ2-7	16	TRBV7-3	CASSASGTGVIDEQYF	TGTGCCAGCAGCGCTAGCGGGACAGGGGTTATAGACGAGCAGTACTTC
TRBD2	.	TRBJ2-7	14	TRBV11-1	CASSPSSGPYEQYF	TGTGCCAGCAGCCCCTCTAGCGGTCCCTACGAGCAGTACTTC
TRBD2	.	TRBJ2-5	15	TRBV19	CASSRAGVSQETQYF	TGTGCCAGTAGTAGAGCGGGAGTTTCGCAAGAGACCCAGTACTTC
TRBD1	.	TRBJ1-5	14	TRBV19	CASGDRGRSQPQHF	TGTGCCAGTGGCGACAGGGGGCGAAGTCAGCCCCAGCATTTT
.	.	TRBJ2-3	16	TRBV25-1	CASSENLAVRTDTQYF	TGTGCCAGCAGTGAAAATCTGGCAGTTAGGACAGATACGCAGTATTTT
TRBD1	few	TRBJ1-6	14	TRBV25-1	CASSGTGANSPLHF	TGTGCCAGCAGTGGGACAGGGGCGAATTCACCCCTCCACTTT